This T cell receptor beta chain came from a study of blood T cell repertoires in COVID-19. Study-wide context: Acute and convalescent COVID-19 specimens originated in the United States, Italy and Spain. From T cells, B-cell-depleted T cells, or PBMCs came the material, which was cDNA or gDNA.

Original processing methods: Estimation of nucleated cell counts was performed using reference gene primer amplification. Using immunoSEQ multiplex PCR, the repertoire was profiled, and TCRdb retains in-frame clones only, with some absent. That table supplies the V and J calls and clone size; D and trimming were determined from the DNA. The sample yields some 220,000 clones, approximately 85% seen once. The clonotype comes from a man aged 50 to 60 with acute or convalescent COVID-19. The sequenced sample consisted of peripheral blood.

The CDR3 sequence: CASSQLARNTEAFF. CDR3 nucleotides: TGCGCCAGCAGCCAATTGGCAAGGAACACTGAAGCTTTCTTT. The genes are TRBV4-1 and TRBJ1-1; D is unclear. Germline CDR1 and CDR2: MGHRA and YSYEKL. This CDR3 has 14 residues. The germline V and J ends were trimmed by 2 bases and 1 base, with 8 bases remaining between them.